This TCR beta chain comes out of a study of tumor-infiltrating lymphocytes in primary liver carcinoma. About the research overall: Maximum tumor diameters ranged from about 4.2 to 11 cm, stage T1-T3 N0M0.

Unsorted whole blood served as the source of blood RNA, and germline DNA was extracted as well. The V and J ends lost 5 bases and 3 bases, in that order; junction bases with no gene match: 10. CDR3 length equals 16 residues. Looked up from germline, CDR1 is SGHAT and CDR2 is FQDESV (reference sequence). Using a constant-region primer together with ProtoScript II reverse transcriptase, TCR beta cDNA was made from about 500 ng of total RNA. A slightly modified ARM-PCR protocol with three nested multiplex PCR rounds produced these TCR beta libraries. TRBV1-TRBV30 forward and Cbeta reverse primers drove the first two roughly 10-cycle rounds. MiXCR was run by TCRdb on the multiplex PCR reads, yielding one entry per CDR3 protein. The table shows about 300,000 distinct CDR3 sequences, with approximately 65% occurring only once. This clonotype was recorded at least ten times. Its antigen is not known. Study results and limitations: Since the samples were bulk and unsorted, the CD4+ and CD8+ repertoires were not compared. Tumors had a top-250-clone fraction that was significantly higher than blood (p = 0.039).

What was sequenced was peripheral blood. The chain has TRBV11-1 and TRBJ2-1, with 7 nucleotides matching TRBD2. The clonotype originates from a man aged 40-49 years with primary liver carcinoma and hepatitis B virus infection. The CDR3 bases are TGTGCCAGCAGCCCAAAGGTCGGACTAGGCTACAATGAGCAGTTCTTC. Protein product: CASSPKVGLGYNEQFF.